This T cell receptor (beta chain) was identified during a study of cytomegalovirus exposure and HLA in healthy donors. Per germline, CDR1 SGHTA and CDR2 FQGNSA. Trimming at V came to 2 bases and at J to 4 bases, leaving 4 bases not matched to a gene. The CDR3 loop spans 14 amino acids. With regard to this clone: The sample contains more than one DNA sequence encoding this CDR3.

Researchers ran the PCR with 60 Vbeta and 13 Jbeta primers. Libraries were prepared by immunoSEQ multiplex PCR; TCRdb keeps only in-frame clonotypes and omits some of them. The table gives more than 90,000 clones; the top ten clones make up roughly 3.5% of it. This chain uses TRBV7-2 with TRBJ2-5, with 7 bases identical to TRBD1. Material: PBMCs. The sequence was collected from a man under 40 in good health and CMV-seronegative. The CDR3 nucleotides read TGTGCCAGCAGCTTACAGGGGGTGGGAGAGACCCAGTACTTC. Translating gives CASSLQGVGETQYF.